A single sample is the source of the 13 T cell receptor beta chains below, sequenced in a study of CD8 T cells in ankylosing spondylitis. Study findings and constraints: Ankylosing spondylitis blood seemed to carry a telltale TCR beta motif made of eight or nine highly homologous variants.

TCRdb used MiXCR to reprocess the 5' RACE reads, holding one entry per CDR3 protein. Here the sample spans fewer than 550,000 distinct CDR3 sequences, roughly 5% being singletons. Which antigens these TCRs recognize remains unknown. The sequenced sample consisted of blood, either unsorted or a sorted T cell fraction (not recorded which). Receptors were obtained from a male donor with ankylosing spondylitis.

This clonotype was counted many times. The rearrangement links TRBV5-6 to TRBJ1-1; D may be TRBD1 (5 bases). This CDR3 has 14 amino acids. The germline CDR1 and CDR2 sequences are SGHDT and YYEEEE. V was trimmed by 3 bases and J by 3 bases, leaving 12 bases between them. As DNA, the CDR3 is TGTGCCAGCAGCTCCCTGGGGGAGCACACTGAAGCTTTCTTT. Translating gives CASSSLGEHTEAFF.

The V gene is TRBV2, the J gene TRBJ1-1; no firm D call. The CDR3 sequence is 14 residues long. Deletions cut 6 bases from V and 4 bases from J, with 15 bases between. Germline V gene sequence: CDR1 SNHLY, CDR2 FYNNEI. CDR3 amino acids: CASRVTGSSTEAFF. In DNA, the CDR3 is TGTGCCAGCAGAGTAACGGGTTCGAGCACTGAAGCTTTCTTT.

This chain connects TRBV7-9 to TRBJ2-5; D is uncertain. This CDR3 region has 13 residues. Per germline, CDR1 SEHNR and CDR2 FQNEAQ (reference sequence). Trimming took 1 base from V and 7 from J, leaving 10 bases between them. In DNA form, the CDR3 reads TGTGCCAGCAGCTTAGAGGCCTCCTGGACCCAGTACTTC. Translation: CASSLEASWTQYF.

This clonotype was recorded many times. V and J are TRBV28 and TRBJ1-1; 7 nucleotides line up with TRBD1. The ends lost 7 bases at V and 7 bases at J; junction bases unmatched: 12. This CDR3 spans 14 amino acids. CDR1 is MDHEN and CDR2 is SYDVKM in the germline V gene. CDR3 region: CASIIDRDLNEAFF. The CDR3 bases are TGTGCCAGCATAATAGACAGGGACCTCAATGAAGCTTTCTTT.

The table lists this clonotype with a few counts. The chain has TRBV27 and TRBJ2-7, with TRBD2 identical over 10 bases. The germline V gene has CDR1 MNHEY and CDR2 SMNVEV (reference sequence). The CDR3 loop spans 14 amino acids. V lost 4 bases to trimming and J lost 4 bases; unmatched junction nucleotides: 4. CDR3 protein: CASSSLAGAYEQYF. CDR3 in DNA: TGTGCCAGCAGTTCCCTAGCGGGGGCATACGAGCAGTACTTC.

The V call is TRBV28, the J call TRBJ2-7; D may be TRBD2 (6 bases). CDR1 MDHEN and CDR2 SYDVKM come from the germline V gene. CDR3 length: 14 residues. Trimming removed 7 bases at V and 1 base at J, with 14 bases between. The CDR3 region is CASTYSEGSYEQYF. For the CDR3, the DNA is TGTGCCAGCACCTATTCGGAGGGATCCTACGAGCAGTACTTC.

This clonotype was picked up many times. V and J are TRBV29-1 and TRBJ2-5; D is perhaps TRBD1 or TRBD2 (5 bases each). Germline CDR1 is SQVTM and CDR2 is ANQGSEA. V was trimmed by 7 bases and J by 5 bases, leaving 14 bases between them. The CDR3 covers 12 residues. CDR3 DNA sequence: TGCAGCGCTGGGACCTCAGGGGAGACCCAGTACTTC. This gives the protein CSAGTSGETQYF.

This clonotype was detected ten times or more. V usage is TRBV4-2 and J usage is TRBJ2-3, with TRBD1 identical over 7 bases. The V gene end was trimmed by 4 bases and the J gene end by 2 bases; junction bases not matched to a gene: 6. The CDR3 consists of 15 residues. Germline CDR1 reads LGHNA; CDR2 reads YNFKEQ. CDR3 residues: CASSPRDRYTDTQYF. DNA of the CDR3: TGTGCCAGCAGCCCCCGGGACAGATACACAGATACGCAGTATTTT.

This clonotype was counted ten times or more. J is TRBJ1-3 and V is TRBV12-3 or TRBV12-4; TRBD1 matches 9 bases. V was pared by 11 bases and J by 3 bases, with 5 bases of the junction left unmatched. The CDR3 is made up of 13 amino acids. The CDR3 reads CAAGTGLGNTIYF. The CDR3 nucleotides read TGTGCCGCGGGGACAGGGCTTGGAAACACCATATATTTT.

This clonotype has at least ten counts. The chain links TRBV4-3 to TRBJ2-3; TRBD2 is a possible D gene (5 bases). Deletions cut 3 bases from V and 3 bases from J, with 19 bases between. CDR1 and CDR2 from the germline V gene are LGHNA and YSLEER. There are 17 residues in the CDR3. The CDR3 region has the DNA TGCGCCAGCAGCCAGGATCCCCGACCGGGATCGACAGATACGCAGTATTTT. This gives the protein CASSQDPRPGSTDTQYF.

The rearrangement joins TRBV5-1 to TRBJ1-2, with D tentatively TRBD1 (5 bases). Deletions cut 4 bases from V and 7 bases from J, with 17 bases between. Germline V gene data show CDR1 as SGHRS and CDR2 as YFSETQ. CDR3 size: 14 residues. CDR3 residues: CASSPPGSSGGYTF. The CDR3 DNA follows: TGCGCCAGCAGCCCCCCAGGGTCATCCGGTGGCTACACCTTC. Together with reference TRBV5-1 and TRBJ1-2, the CDR3 gives the full variable domain: KAGVTQTPRYLIKTRGQQVTLSCSPISGHRSVSWYQQTPGQGLQFLFEYFSETQRNKGNFPGRFSGRQFSNSRSEMNVSTLELGDSALYLCASSPPGSSGGYTFGSGTRLTVV.

In its sample, this clonotype was seen a few times. The gene calls are TRBV6-1 and TRBJ2-1; 8 bases align to TRBD1. Germline values: CDR1 MNHNS, CDR2 SASEGT. Trimming removed 6 bases from V and 4 bases from J; junction bases left unmatched: 5. There are 14 residues in the CDR3. CDR3 residues: CASRQGGGYNEQFF. CDR3 DNA sequence: TGTGCCAGCAGACAGGGGGGCGGGTACAATGAGCAGTTCTTC.

Ten or more counts support this clonotype. This chain links TRBV5-1 with TRBJ2-7; 7 bases map to TRBD1. Germline CDR1 and CDR2: SGHRS and YFSETQ. J lost 2 bases, V lost 6 bases, and 8 bases had no gene match. CDR3 size: 14 residues. The CDR3 coding sequence is TGCGCCAGCAAATCCGGACAGGCCACCTACGAGCAGTACTTC. It encodes CASKSGQATYEQYF.